This passage covers 13 T cell receptor beta chains from one sample sequenced in a study of T-cell memory formation after mild COVID-19. Via MiXCR, TCRdb re-called the 5' RACE reads, giving one row per CDR3 protein. The sample consists of 250,000 to 400,000 distinct CDR3 sequences, roughly an eighth of them appearing once. Sequenced: PBMCs or a T cell subset sorted from them (not recorded which). These receptors were obtained from a young man who had mild COVID-19 (a few samples of this study predate the infection). Cell type and time point are not known.

This clonotype was found a few times. The chain uses TRBV7-9 and TRBJ1-6; D gene ambiguous. The CDR3 contains 14 residues. The V end was cut by 1 base, the J end by 3 bases, with 4 bases between. CDR1 and CDR2 from the germline V gene are SEHNR and FQNEAQ (reference sequence). The CDR3 loop is CASSLVLYNSPLHF. Written as DNA, the CDR3 is TGTGCCAGCAGCTTAGTCCTCTATAATTCACCCCTCCACTTT.

A few counts support this clonotype. This chain joins TRBV9 and TRBJ2-5, with no clear D. Trimming pared 0 bases from V and 4 bases from J, leaving 4 bases between. The CDR3 has 12 amino acids. The germline V gene has CDR1 SGDLS and CDR2 YYNGEE. This chain's CDR3 is CASSVGGETQYF. CDR3 DNA: TGTGCCAGCAGCGTAGGGGGAGAGACCCAGTACTTC.

This clonotype occurred a few times. V gene TRBV19 combines with J gene TRBJ2-2; perhaps TRBD1 as D (5 bases). Per germline, CDR1 LNHDA and CDR2 SQIVND (reference sequence). V was shortened by 6 bases and J by 5 bases, with 16 bases between the two germline ends. The CDR3 is 15 residues long. This CDR3 is CASRRQNLGTGELFF. CDR3 DNA: TGTGCCAGTAGAAGACAGAACCTAGGAACCGGGGAGCTGTTTTTT. The variable domain in full, with the rest retrieved from reference TRBV19 and TRBJ2-2, is DGGITQSPKYLFRKEGQNVTLSCEQNLNHDAMYWYRQDPGQGLRLIYYSQIVNDFQKGDIAEGYSVSREKKESFPLTVTSAQKNPTAFYLCASRRQNLGTGELFFGEGSRLTVL.

This clonotype was found a few times. The chain recombines TRBV6-2 or TRBV6-3 with TRBJ2-3; 7 bases are a match to TRBD2. The V gene's germline CDR1 is MNHEY and CDR2 SVGEGT. This CDR3 is 14 amino acids long. V was clipped by 4 bases and J by 3 bases; unmatched bases: 4. The CDR3: CASSLGRETDTQYF. CDR3 DNA: TGTGCCAGCAGTTTGGGGAGGGAAACAGATACGCAGTATTTT.

The table lists this clonotype with a few counts. This rearrangement joins TRBV12-3 or TRBV12-4 to TRBJ2-7; 15 bases are shared with TRBD2. J was trimmed by 6 bases and V by 4 bases; bases with no gene match: 16. This CDR3 has 19 residues. The CDR3: CASSSSPRSGLAGGSEQYF. For the CDR3, the DNA is TGTGCCAGCAGTTCCTCCCCTCGATCGGGACTAGCGGGGGGTAGCGAGCAGTACTTC.

The chain links TRBV19 to TRBJ1-1; tentatively, D is TRBD1 (6 bases). The CDR3 consists of 13 residues. Germline assignment: CDR1 LNHDA and CDR2 SQIVND (reference sequence). Trimming cost V 7 bases and J 2 bases, with 11 bases left between them. This CDR3 reads CASTVGGNTEAFF. CDR3 nucleotide sequence: TGTGCCAGTACCGTAGGGGGAAACACTGAAGCTTTCTTT.

This clonotype was counted at least ten times. The CDR3 sequence is CASSVRGPRSDTQYF. The DNA for the CDR3 is TGTGCCAGCAGCGTCAGAGGGCCTCGATCAGATACGCAGTATTTT. The V call is TRBV9, the J call TRBJ2-3, with TRBD2 as a possible D gene (5 bases). Germline values: CDR1 SGDLS, CDR2 YYNGEE. This CDR3 comprises 15 residues. V dropped 2 bases and J dropped 4 bases, with 14 bases sitting between them.

This clonotype was counted only a few times. The chain joins TRBV5-1 to TRBJ2-1, with D perhaps TRBD1 (5 bases). Trimming removed 2 bases at V and 7 bases at J, with 16 bases between. The CDR3 consists of 15 residues. Germline CDR1 is SGHRS and CDR2 is YFSETQ. CDR3 in amino acids: CASSLNSPGQNEQFF. The CDR3 DNA is TGCGCCAGCAGCTTAAACTCGCCAGGGCAAAATGAGCAGTTCTTC.

This clonotype was detected a few times. The chain is built from TRBV3-1 and TRBJ2-2; 10 bases line up with TRBD2. CDR3 length: 16 amino acids. CDR1 LGHDT and CDR2 YNNKEL come from the germline V gene (reference sequence). With 3 bases clipped from V and 1 base from J, the junction kept 2 bases outside the gene matches. The chain's CDR3 is CASSQGLAQNTGELFF. The CDR3 DNA is TGTGCCAGCAGCCAGGGACTAGCGCAGAACACCGGGGAGCTGTTTTTT.

V and J are TRBV12-3 or TRBV12-4 and TRBJ2-1; possibly TRBD1 for D (7 bases). This CDR3 is built from 12 residues. V lost 3 bases to trimming and J lost 9 bases, with 9 bases between them. The CDR3 DNA sequence: TGTGCCAGCAGTTTCCAGGGGGGTGAGCAGTTCTTC. Protein sequence: CASSFQGGEQFF.

As for this clonotype: A read error may produce the germline difference seen at one junction end. The V gene is TRBV6-5, the J gene TRBJ1-1; 7 bases are a match to TRBD1. Per the germline V gene, CDR1 is MNHEY and CDR2 is SVGAGI. This CDR3 contains 17 residues. The CDR3 loop is CASCYSQRGQMNTEAFF. The CDR3 DNA reads as TGTGCCAGCTGTTACTCACAGCGGGGACAGATGAACACTGAAGCTTTCTTT.

The rearrangement joins TRBV12-3 or TRBV12-4 to TRBJ1-1, with D uncertain. Trimming shortened V by 4 bases and J by 5 bases, and 11 bases separated the two germline ends. CDR3 size: 13 residues. The CDR3 DNA is TGTGCCAGCAGTTCGGGCGGGGTTACTGAAGCTTTCTTT. It is translated as CASSSGGVTEAFF.

This chain links TRBV5-1 with TRBJ1-6; D gene unclear. CDR1 is SGHRS and CDR2 is YFSETQ in the germline V gene. Deletions cut 1 base from V and 0 bases from J, with 11 bases between. This CDR3 has 17 residues. Here the CDR3 reads CASSLWTGSSYNSPLHF. CDR3 nucleotides: TGCGCCAGCAGCTTGTGGACCGGGAGCTCCTATAATTCACCCCTCCACTTT.